This note documents a single TCR beta chain sequence. Its antigen is still unknown. V lost 0 bases and J lost 9, with 17 bases in between. Germline V lookup: CDR1 GTSNPN, CDR2 SVGIG (reference sequence). The CDR3 has 14 residues. This sample is part of a study of radiotherapy plus CTLA-4 blockade in lung cancer. The wider study: Disease control reached more than 25%, with objective responses in 15% to 20%. Overall study results and limits: Radiotherapy was combined with ipilimumab, and tumor-derived TCR clones then expanded in blood.

The data were produced by immunoSEQ multiplex PCR, yet TCRdb's version contains in-frame clones alone and is incomplete. The sample holds 90,000 or so clones, about 86% seen once. Focal radiation with ipilimumab CTLA-4 blockade was given to patients with chemo-refractory metastatic non-small-cell lung cancer. The clonotype comes from a human donor with non-small cell lung cancer who had a partial response to radiotherapy plus ipilimumab. J is TRBJ2-5 and V is TRBV30; D possibly corresponds to TRBD2 (6 bases). Material: peripheral blood, obtained from a patient treated with radiotherapy plus ipilimumab. This CDR3 reads CAWSVSGLSGAQYF. The DNA of the CDR3 is TGTGCCTGGAGTGTAAGTGGACTATCGGGTGCCCAGTACTTC.